This T cell receptor (beta chain) was recorded in a study of blood T cell repertoires in COVID-19 (dated by TCRdb to 2020 to 2022). Background on the whole study: The collaborator samples originated in the United States, Italy and Spain and spanned the acute and convalescent phases of COVID-19. Sample metadata almost always included a de-identified subject ID, COVID-19 status, age in years and sex. Subjects who had been exposed to COVID-19, were actively infected with it, or had recovered from it provided the deeply sampled blood TCRbeta repertoires that made up the dataset. A freely available public database, intended as a resource for researchers studying the immune response to SARS-CoV-2, is where the repertoires were released. Samples were obtained from the ongoing ImmuneRACE study (first 160 participants) and from about 1,300 subjects provided by 6 global collaborators. Where available, HLA class I and class II types were taken from metadata supplied by the sample provider and were not determined by assay-based typing. The material from the prospective study consisted of cDNA or gDNA derived from T cells, B-cell-depleted T cells, or PBMCs.

On this clone itself: This clone's antigen is unknown. No much larger clonotype is one base removed from it; base qualities were not supplied.

Study-level results and caveats: The amount of clinical and demographic metadata varied by source and participant and was provided uncurated.

V loses 3 bases at its end and J loses 3 bases; junction bases beyond the gene matches: 5. Including cysteine and phenylalanine, the CDR3 has 14 amino acids. Only the CDR3 DNA stays, 42 bases, in frame from base 1. CDR1 is given as MGHDK and CDR2 as SYGVNS, both from the germline V gene. Whole blood was collected in K2EDTA tubes by collaborating institutions according to the institutions' own protocols. Collaborator samples were shipped for TCRbeta analysis as frozen whole blood, isolated PBMCs, or DNA extracted from either sample type. The immunoSEQ Assay, a bias-controlled multiplex PCR, was used to amplify TCRbeta CDR3 regions from genomic DNA. The authors processed their data as follows. The number of nucleated cells in each sample was estimated by amplification of reference gene primers within the assay. To quantify the absolute abundance of each unique TCRbeta CDR3 rearrangement, sequence reads were collapsed and filtered. For each sample, productive Simpson clonality was calculated as the square root of Simpson's diversity index over productive rearrangements. TCRdb holds this immuneACCESS table with in-frame rearrangements only. Some clones are missing; in checked studies, unresolved V genes explain under half, and the rest has no known cause. Clone size and the V and J calls come from that table; the DNA yielded D and trimming. A total of approximately 20,000 clones appear in this sample, 82% of them only once. The ten largest clonotypes hold around 5.6% of the sample.

The sequencing input was peripheral blood. This sequence was found in a human donor in a cohort sampled during active COVID-19. The rearranged segments are TRBV25-1 and TRBJ2-7; 7 central nucleotides agree with TRBD1. The CDR3 loop reads CASSEPGQRYEQYF. The nucleotide sequence reads TGTGCCAGCAGTGAGCCGGGACAGCGCTACGAGCAGTACTTC.